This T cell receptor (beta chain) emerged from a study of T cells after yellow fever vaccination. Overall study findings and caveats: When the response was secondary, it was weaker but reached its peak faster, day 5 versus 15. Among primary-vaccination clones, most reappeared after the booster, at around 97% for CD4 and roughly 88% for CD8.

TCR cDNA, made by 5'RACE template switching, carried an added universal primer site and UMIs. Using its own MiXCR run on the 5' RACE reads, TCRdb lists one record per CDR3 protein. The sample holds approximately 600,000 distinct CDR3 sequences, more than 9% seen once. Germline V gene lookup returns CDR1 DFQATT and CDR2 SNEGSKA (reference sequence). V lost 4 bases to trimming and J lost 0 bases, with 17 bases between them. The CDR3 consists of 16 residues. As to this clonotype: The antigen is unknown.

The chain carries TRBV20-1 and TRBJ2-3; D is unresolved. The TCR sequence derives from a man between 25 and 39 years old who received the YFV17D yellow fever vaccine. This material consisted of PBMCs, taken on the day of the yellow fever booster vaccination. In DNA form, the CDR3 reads TGCAGTGCTATTCCAGAAGGGCGGCTTAGCACAGATACGCAGTATTTT. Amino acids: CSAIPEGRLSTDTQYF.